The 20 T cell receptor beta chains listed next were all sequenced from one sample in a study of T cells in women clearing cervical HPV infection (dated by TCRdb to the late 2010s). The library was produced with the immunoSEQ multiplex PCR assay. TCRdb obtained this table from immuneACCESS and retained in-frame rearrangements with V and J assigned. These tables miss some clones; where compared with another copy, unresolved V genes account for less than half of the shortfall, and the remainder is unexplained. The table for this sample lists 19,000 or so clones. The ten biggest clones cover approximately 15% of the sample. The sequencing sample was made of blood buffy coat. The receptors were sampled from a woman between 18 and 75 years old with a cervical HPV16 infection that either progressed to CIN3+ or cleared (not recorded which).

Remarks on this clone: Read coverage stops 3 residues before the CDR3 terminus; the germline J gene supplies the remainder. The gene calls are TRBV7-6 and TRBJ1-1, with 8 bases identical to TRBD1. V shed 3 bases and J 3 bases; nucleotides not matched to a gene: 6. CDR3 size: 15 residues. Looked up from germline, CDR1 is SGHVS and CDR2 is FNYEAQ. CDR3 sequence: CASSFRTGKDTEAFF. The DNA read from the CDR3 is TGTGCCAGCAGCTTCAGGACAGGGAAAGACACTGAA.

About this clone itself: The DNA ends 3 residues before the CDR3 does, and the rest of the CDR3 is filled in from the germline J gene. The chain links TRBV20-1 to TRBJ1-1; D gene unclear. Looked up from germline, CDR1 is DFQATT and CDR2 is SNEGSKA (reference sequence). This CDR3 has 15 residues. V gave up 0 bases and J gave up 2 bases, with 13 bases separating them. The CDR3 reads CSARDARKTNTEAFF. The CDR3 DNA, read in part, is TGCAGTGCTAGAGATGCGAGAAAAACTAACACTGAA.

Note on this clone: Sequencing ends 3 residues short of the CDR3 end; the germline J gene provides the rest. In the same sample, other DNA sequences code for this CDR3. The chain combines TRBV18 with TRBJ1-4; D gene unclear. CDR3 length: 15 residues. With 2 bases removed from V and 7 bases from J, the gap between germline ends came to 14 bases. Germline V gives CDR1 KGHSH, CDR2 LQKENI. Partial CDR3 DNA: TGTGCCAGCTCACCAGTCCAAGGGCAAGGTGAAAAA. It codes for CASSPVQGQGEK. The full CDR3 is CASSPVQGQGEKLFF.

As to this clone: The DNA ends 3 residues before the CDR3 does, and the rest of the CDR3 is filled in from the germline J gene. The chain couples TRBV28 to TRBJ1-1; 8 bases fit TRBD1. Looked up from germline, CDR1 is MDHEN and CDR2 is SYDVKM. The CDR3 covers 16 residues. V trimming: 7 bases; J trimming: 2 bases; junction bases outside the gene matches: 12. CDR3 amino acids: CASTRLRQGRNTEAFF. The sequenced part of the CDR3 DNA is TGTGCCAGCACTCGACTTCGACAGGGGAGAAACACTGAA.

As to this clone: Read coverage stops 3 residues before the CDR3 terminus; the germline J gene supplies the remainder. V and J are TRBV18 and TRBJ2-4; the D is unclear. The CDR3 consists of 16 residues. Per germline, CDR1 KGHSH and CDR2 LQKENI. The CDR3: CASSTGTGSPNYGQYF. The sequenced part of the CDR3 DNA is TGTGCCAGCTCGACGGGTACCGGGTCTCCTAACTATGGT. The whole variable domain, filled in from reference TRBV18 and TRBJ2-4, reads NAGVMQNPRHLVRRRGQEARLRCSPMKGHSHVYWYRQLPEEGLKFMVYLQKENIIDESGMPKERFSAEFPKEGPSILRIQQVVRGDSAAYFCASSTGTGSPNYGQYFGAGTRLSVL.

Notes on this clone: The read ends 3 residues before the CDR3 terminus; that terminus is restored from the germline J gene. The V gene is TRBV6-2 or TRBV6-3, the J gene TRBJ1-1; D gene uncertain. The CDR3 extends over 15 amino acids. V was cut by 5 bases and J by 1 base, with 14 bases left in between. Germline CDR1 reads MNHEY; CDR2 reads SVGEGT. The CDR3 DNA, read in part, is TGTGCCAGCAGTCTCGAGACATCAGCGAACACTGAA. It encodes CASSLETSANTE. The full-length CDR3 reads as CASSLETSANTEAFF.

For this clone: Read data end 3 residues before the CDR3 end; the end is taken from the germline J gene. The V and J genes are TRBV2 and TRBJ1-1; D gene ambiguous. Trimming removed 2 bases from V and 0 bases from J, with 10 bases in between. Germline V gives CDR1 SNHLY, CDR2 FYNNEI. The CDR3 extends over 15 amino acids. This chain's CDR3 is CASSEYGSLNTEAFF. The sequenced part of the CDR3 DNA is TGTGCCAGCAGTGAATATGGCTCCCTGAACACTGAA.

With respect to this clone: The CDR3 end is not reached by the read, which stops 3 residues before it; the germline J gene fills it in. The chain links TRBV7-2 to TRBJ2-1, with 10 nucleotides matching TRBD2. Per germline, CDR1 SGHTA and CDR2 FQGNSA. The trim removed 2 bases at V and 2 bases at J, leaving 0 bases unmatched. The CDR3 runs 15 residues. The CDR3 bases that were read are TGTGCCAGCAGCTTAACTAGCGGGGCCTACAATGAG. It yields the protein CASSLTSGAYNE. The complete CDR3 reads CASSLTSGAYNEQFF.

Remarks on this clone: The read is 3 residues too short to cover the CDR3 end, so that end is filled in from the germline J gene. V gene TRBV4-2 combines with J gene TRBJ2-7, with 8 bases that match TRBD2. The CDR3 length is 16 residues. Germline V CDR1 and CDR2: LGHNA, YNFKEQ. Trimming removed 0 bases from V and 0 bases from J; junction bases left unmatched: 4. The CDR3 DNA, read in part, is TGTGCCAGCAGCCAAGAGGCGGGGGGACTCTCCTACGAG. This gives the protein CASSQEAGGLSYE. The complete CDR3 sequence is CASSQEAGGLSYEQYF.

Partial CDR3 DNA: TGTGCCAGCAGCTTAGTGAGTGCGGGCGAA. It yields the protein CASSLVSAGE. The full CDR3 protein is CASSLVSAGEAFF. This chain uses TRBV7-9 with TRBJ1-1, with no clear D. The read stops 3 residues short of the end of the CDR3; the missing end is completed from the germline J gene. Germline CDR1 is SEHNR and CDR2 is FQNEAQ (reference sequence). The CDR3 sequence is 13 residues long.

A word on this clone: The sequenced fragment ends 3 residues before the CDR3 boundary, so the rest is inferred from the germline J gene. The gene calls are TRBV5-1 and TRBJ2-5, with 8 bases matching TRBD2. Germline V lookup: CDR1 SGHRS, CDR2 YFSETQ. With 4 bases clipped from V and 4 bases from J, the junction kept 15 bases outside the gene matches. The CDR3 totals 17 residues. Partial CDR3 DNA: TGCGCCAGCAGCCCCCAAGGGCCACCCGGGGGGGGAGAGACC. It encodes CASSPQGPPGGGET. The entire CDR3 is CASSPQGPPGGGETQYF.

With regard to this clone: The read comes to an end 3 residues before the CDR3 does, leaving the germline J gene to fill in the end. This specimen includes other DNA sequences encoding the same CDR3. The rearrangement joins TRBV19 to TRBJ1-1; TRBD1 is a possible D gene (6 bases). This CDR3 is 19 amino acids long. The V end lost 5 bases, the J end lost 1 base, and 26 bases lay between the germline ends. Germline lookup yields CDR1 LNHDA and CDR2 SQIVND (reference sequence). CDR3 sequence: CASSPIIGRQARENTEAFF. The sequenced CDR3 bases are TGTGCCAGTAGTCCCATAATCGGGAGACAGGCAAGGGAGAACACTGAA.

A word on this clone: The sequenced fragment ends 3 residues before the CDR3 boundary, so the rest is inferred from the germline J gene. The genes are TRBV30 and TRBJ2-3; TRBD2 matches at 7 bases. Per the germline V gene, CDR1 is GTSNPN and CDR2 is SVGIG (reference sequence). There are 13 residues in the CDR3. V shed 7 bases and J 3 bases; nucleotides not matched to a gene: 7. CDR3 residues: CASTSSVTDTQYF. The sequenced CDR3 bases are TGTGCCTCGACTAGCTCGGTGACAGATACG.

Regarding this clone: Sequencing ends 3 residues short of the CDR3 end; the germline J gene provides the rest. This sequence joins TRBV20-1 and TRBJ1-1; no reliable D call. The CDR3 has 11 residues. CDR1 is DFQATT, CDR2 SNEGSKA, per germline (reference sequence). V was clipped by 5 bases and J by 5 bases, with 9 bases between them. The CDR3 loop reads CSAPGETEAFF. The CDR3 DNA, read in part, is TGCAGTGCTCCCGGGGAGACTGAA.

CDR3 bases read: TGCGCCAGCAGCCGCTCCATCCGGACAGCCAGCACAGATACG. Translation: CASSRSIRTASTDT. The entire CDR3 reads CASSRSIRTASTDTQYF. The rearrangement links TRBV5-1 to TRBJ2-3; a weak D match, TRBD1 (6 bases). The CDR3 end lies 3 residues beyond the end of the read and is filled in from the germline J gene. Germline CDR1 and CDR2: SGHRS and YFSETQ. The V end lost 4 bases, the J end lost 0 bases, and 18 bases lay between the germline ends. This CDR3 has 17 amino acids.

Note on this clone: The read comes to an end 3 residues before the CDR3 does, leaving the germline J gene to fill in the end. The rearrangement uses TRBV29-1 and TRBJ2-5; 8 nucleotides align to TRBD1. From germline, CDR1 is SQVTM and CDR2 ANQGSEA. V was clipped by 8 bases and J by 2 bases; unmatched bases: 13. This CDR3 contains 15 residues. CDR3 sequence: CSLGGTGGVQETQYF. The sequenced CDR3 bases are TGCAGCCTTGGGGGAACAGGGGGTGTTCAAGAGACC.

Worth noting for this clone: The read halts 3 residues ahead of the CDR3 end, with the missing end drawn from the germline J gene. The chain is built from TRBV20-1 and TRBJ2-7; D uncertain. The V and J ends lost 2 bases and 0 bases respectively, with 8 bases between them. The CDR3 spans 13 residues. Germline values: CDR1 DFQATT, CDR2 SNEGSKA (reference sequence). CDR3 DNA, as far as it was read: TGCAGTGCTAGAAAGGGCACCTCCTACGAG. Translation: CSARKGTSYE. The full CDR3 protein reads CSARKGTSYEQYF.

Concerning this clone itself: The read ends 3 residues early relative to the CDR3; the germline J gene fills the gap. The J gene is TRBJ1-6, the V gene TRBV7-8; D not certain. CDR1 SGHVS and CDR2 FQNEAQ come from the germline V gene. V was cut by 6 bases and J by 0 bases, with 15 bases left in between. CDR3 size: 17 residues. CDR3 residues: CASRVDALSSYNSPLHF. The part of the CDR3 DNA that was read is TGTGCCAGCAGGGTCGATGCGCTGAGCTCCTATAATTCACCC.

As for this clone: Coverage ceases 3 residues before the CDR3 finishes, and the germline J gene fills in the end. The chain joins TRBV7-9 to TRBJ1-1; D gene uncertain. CDR1 SEHNR and CDR2 FQNEAQ come from the germline V gene (reference sequence). The V and J ends lost 7 bases and 1 base respectively, with 10 bases between them. The CDR3 is 13 amino acids. The CDR3 sequence: CASNGDWNTEAFF. The part of the CDR3 DNA that was read is TGTGCCAGCAACGGGGATTGGAACACTGAA. Complete variable domain (other parts from reference TRBV7-9 and TRBJ1-1): DTGVSQNPRHKITKRGQNVTFRCDPISEHNRLYWYRQTLGQGPEFLTYFQNEAQLEKSRLLSDRFSAERPKGSFSTLEIQRTEQGDSAMYLCASNGDWNTEAFFGQGTRLTVV.

Regarding this clone: Read coverage stops 3 residues before the CDR3 terminus; the germline J gene supplies the remainder. The chain links TRBV11-2 to TRBJ2-5; no definite D call. With 1 base removed from V and 3 bases from J, the gap between germline ends came to 6 bases. Germline V CDR1 and CDR2: SGHAT, FQNNGV. The length of the CDR3 is 13 residues. CDR3: CASSLGQKETQYF. The CDR3 bases that were read are TGTGCCAGCAGCTTAGGGCAGAAAGAGACC.